This T cell receptor beta chain was recorded in a study of blood T cell repertoires in COVID-19. Study overall: PBMCs, B-cell-depleted T cells, or T cells were the source of the cDNA or gDNA that made up the material.

V lost 7 bases, J lost 6 bases, and 9 bases stayed unmatched. Germline CDR1 and CDR2: MNHEY and SVGAGI. The length of the CDR3 is 15 residues. TCRdb keeps only in-frame clones here, not all; method: immunoSEQ multiplex PCR. Among about 370,000 clones, approximately 90% were seen once, and the ten largest hold roughly 1%. The genes are TRBV6-5 and TRBJ1-2; 12 bases align to TRBD1. The specimen sequenced was PBMCs or T cells enriched from blood (not recorded which). This receptor was obtained from a young man who had recovered from COVID-19. CDR3: CASIRDRGQVDGYTF. The CDR3 coding sequence is TGTGCCAGCATCCGGGACAGGGGGCAAGTGGATGGCTACACCTTC.